This T cell receptor (beta chain) was obtained from a study of blood T cell repertoires in COVID-19. Study information: Samples representing acute and convalescent COVID-19 were sourced from the United States, Italy and Spain. PBMCs, B-cell-depleted T cells, or T cells were the source of the cDNA or gDNA that made up the material.

Seattle enrolled patients during active infection and tracked them longitudinally. This table comes from immunoSEQ multiplex PCR, and its TCRdb copy is limited to in-frame clones, with some not included. The profile shows under 150,000 clones, 80% to 90% of them singletons. This CDR3 contains 12 residues. Germline loops: CDR1 ENHRY, CDR2 SYGVKD. Trimming stripped 9 bases from V and 2 bases from J, with 8 bases between. This sequence was found in a woman aged 60-75 years with COVID-19, enrolled during active disease. The chain carries TRBV10-3 and TRBJ1-3, with D possibly TRBD1 on 6 matching bases. Sequenced: peripheral blood. CDR3: CAIQGAGNTIYF. In nucleotides, the CDR3 is TGTGCCATACAGGGCGCTGGAAACACCATATATTTT.